There are a few counts of the clone carrying this T cell receptor beta chain. The source of the sample is a study of identical twins. V shed 0 bases and J 0 bases; nucleotides not matched to a gene: 9. This CDR3 has 18 residues. Per the germline V gene, CDR1 is LGHNA and CDR2 is YSLEER. TCRdb re-derived calls from the 5' RACE reads in MiXCR, one entry per CDR3 protein. This sample has 260,000 or so distinct CDR3 sequences, with 6% to 8.5% found just once. In addition, the sample was reused for a study of yellow fever vaccine responses in identical twins.

The sequence came from a woman under 30 in good health. This chain joins TRBV4-3 and TRBJ2-7; 9 bases are shared with TRBD1. Sequenced: CD8+ T cells sorted from blood. CDR3 DNA sequence: TGCGCCAGCAGCCAAGATGGGACAGGGAGTTTCAGCTCCTACGAGCAGTACTTC. Its protein product is CASSQDGTGSFSSYEQYF.